This T cell receptor (beta chain) was recovered during a study of spatial heterogeneity in lung cancer. Time point here: sample taken at primary tumor resection. CDR1 is MNHEY, CDR2 SVGEGT, per germline. This CDR3 has 17 amino acids. The V and J ends lost 2 bases and 2 bases, in that order; junction bases with no gene match: 7. TCRdb redid the calling of the 5' RACE reads with MiXCR, one entry per CDR3 protein. The repertoire holds approximately 4,900 distinct CDR3 sequences, with roughly a third as singletons. For this clonotype: Its antigen is not identified.

Study-level findings and limits: Higher tumor mutation counts went along with higher counts of expanded intratumoral alpha and beta TCRs.

This TCR was sampled from a male donor with early-stage non-small cell lung cancer. This rearrangement joins TRBV6-2 or TRBV6-3 to TRBJ2-5; 11 bases are shared with TRBD2. The sample was lung tumor tissue, taken at surgery. This CDR3 is CASSYRSGTSGQETQYF. The CDR3 nucleotides read TGTGCCAGCAGTTACCGATCAGGGACTAGCGGACAAGAGACCCAGTACTTC.